The present TCR beta chain was sequenced within a study of T-cell reconstitution after alpha-beta-depleted transplantation in children. Trimming removed 7 bases at V and 1 base at J, with 17 bases between. CDR3 length: 15 residues. Germline CDR1 and CDR2: MNHEY and SVGAGI. This clonotype was recorded once. Its antigen is undetermined. Study outcomes and limitations: Several hundred expanded graft clones reportedly were the source of alpha-beta T cells about two months after transplant. One year post-transplant, T-cell counts and diversity were largely derived from T cells produced anew.

Unique molecular identifiers featured in how the TCRbeta library was prepared. TCRdb re-analysed the PCR reads in MiXCR, keeping a single row per CDR3 protein. The data show approximately 490,000 distinct CDR3 sequences, about 10% seen once. The source material was PBMCs, sampled before TCRalphabeta/CD19-depleted stem cell transplant. This sequence originates from a child aged 2-15 years with inherited bone marrow failure, due to receive a stem cell transplant. This rearrangement joins TRBV6-5 to TRBJ2-7, with D perhaps matching TRBD1 (6 bases). The CDR3: CASNTPGAGSYEQYF. Here the CDR3 DNA reads TGTGCCAGCAACACACCAGGGGCTGGATCCTACGAGCAGTACTTC.